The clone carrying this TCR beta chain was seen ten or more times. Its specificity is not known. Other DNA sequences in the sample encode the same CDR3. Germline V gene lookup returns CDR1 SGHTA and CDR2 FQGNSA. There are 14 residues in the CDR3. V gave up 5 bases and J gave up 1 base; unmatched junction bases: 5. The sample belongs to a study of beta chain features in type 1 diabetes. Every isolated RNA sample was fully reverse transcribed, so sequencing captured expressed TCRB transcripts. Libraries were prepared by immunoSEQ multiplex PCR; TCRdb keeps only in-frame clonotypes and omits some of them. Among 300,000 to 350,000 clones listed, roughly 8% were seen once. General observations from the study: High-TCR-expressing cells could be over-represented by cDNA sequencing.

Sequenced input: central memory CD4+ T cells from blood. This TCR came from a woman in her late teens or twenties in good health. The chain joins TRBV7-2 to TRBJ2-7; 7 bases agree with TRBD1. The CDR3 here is CASSPRQGSYEQYF. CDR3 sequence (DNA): TGTGCCAGCAGCCCCCGACAGGGATCCTACGAGCAGTACTTC.